Presented here are 14 T cell receptor beta chains from one specimen sequenced in a study of blood T cell repertoires in COVID-19. Sequencing used immunoSEQ multiplex PCR; TCRdb keeps in-frame clones, though not all of them. Among about 220,000 clones listed, 80% to 85% were seen once. The specimen sequenced was peripheral blood. The source is a woman aged 60-75 years with acute or convalescent COVID-19.

The gene calls are TRBV15 and TRBJ1-3; TRBD1 is a possible D gene (6 bases). V was clipped by 0 bases and J by 4 bases, with 10 bases between them. This CDR3 spans 15 amino acids. CDR1 and CDR2 from the germline V gene are LNHNV and YYDKDF (reference sequence). In DNA form, the CDR3 reads TGTGCCACCAGCAGAGAGGGGGCTGGCGGAAACACCATATATTTT. Amino acid sequence: CATSREGAGGNTIYF.

J is TRBJ2-7 and V is TRBV12-5; 7 positions match TRBD1. CDR3 length: 15 residues. Per the germline V gene, CDR1 is LGHNT and CDR2 is FRNRAP. Trimming cost V 1 base and J 4 bases; bases outside gene matches: 7. CDR3 sequence reads: CASGLGQGKIYEQYF. CDR3 sequence (DNA): TGTGCTAGTGGTTTGGGACAGGGAAAAATATACGAGCAGTACTTC.

The CDR3 here is CASSQVQGREKLFF. In DNA form, the CDR3 reads TGCGCCAGCAGCCAAGTACAGGGTCGGGAAAAACTGTTTTTT. The chain is built from TRBV4-1 and TRBJ1-4, with TRBD1 as a possible D gene (6 bases). The CDR3 is 14 residues long. Germline V CDR1 and CDR2: MGHRA, YSYEKL. V lost 1 base, J lost 8 bases, and 11 bases lay in between.

The gene calls are TRBV5-1 and TRBJ2-5, with 10 nucleotides matching TRBD2. The V and J ends lost 4 bases and 5 bases, in that order; junction bases with no gene match: 11. The CDR3 runs to 16 residues. The germline gives CDR1 SGHRS, CDR2 YFSETQ. The CDR3 loop is CASSGLAGAGFETQYF. CDR3 DNA sequence: TGCGCCAGCAGCGGCCTAGCGGGGGCCGGTTTCGAGACCCAGTACTTC. The full variable domain, rest sourced from reference TRBV5-1 and TRBJ2-5, is KAGVTQTPRYLIKTRGQQVTLSCSPISGHRSVSWYQQTPGQGLQFLFEYFSETQRNKGNFPGRFSGRQFSNSRSEMNVSTLELGDSALYLCASSGLAGAGFETQYFGPGTRLLVL.

This chain connects TRBV3-1 (or the pseudogene TRBV3-2) to TRBJ2-7; D not certain. Germline V gives CDR1 LGHDT, CDR2 YNNKEL (reference sequence). The CDR3 runs to 13 residues. V gave up 4 bases and J gave up 0 bases, with 7 bases separating them. CDR3 coding DNA: TGTGCCAGCAGCCGGGCTACCTCCTACGAGCAGTACTTC. It yields the protein CASSRATSYEQYF.

The chain carries TRBV6-2 or TRBV6-3 and TRBJ2-1, with 8 nucleotides matching TRBD2. Germline loops: CDR1 MNHEY, CDR2 SVGEGT. CDR3 size: 15 residues. V was pared by 7 bases and J by 0 bases, with 5 bases of the junction left unmatched. The CDR3 nucleotides read TGTGCCAGCACCCCTAGCGGGTTCTCCTACAATGAGCAGTTCTTC. Residues: CASTPSGFSYNEQFF.

V gene TRBV12-3 or TRBV12-4 combines with J gene TRBJ1-2, with 9 positions matching TRBD1. The CDR3 sequence is 11 residues long. Trimming cost V 5 bases and J 13 bases; bases outside gene matches: 5. The CDR3 DNA reads as TGTGCCAGCAGTGGGACAGGGCCGCTCACCTTC. Translation: CASSGTGPLTF.

The chain uses TRBV5-6 and TRBJ2-7; 8 nucleotides match TRBD2. This CDR3 spans 15 amino acids. Losses at the gene ends were 0 bases for V and 3 bases for J; bases not matched to a gene: 5. Germline lookup yields CDR1 SGHDT and CDR2 YYEEEE. The CDR3 reads CASSLAGTRHYEQYF. The CDR3 coding sequence is TGTGCCAGCAGCTTGGCTGGGACTAGGCACTACGAGCAGTACTTC.

The rearrangement links TRBV12-3 or TRBV12-4 to TRBJ1-1; perhaps TRBD1 as D (6 bases). This CDR3 region has 13 residues. Trimming shortened V by 8 bases and J by 3 bases, and 13 bases separated the two germline ends. The CDR3 coding sequence is TGTGCCAGCCGCCCGGGGGGCCACACTGAAGCTTTCTTT. Translation: CASRPGGHTEAFF.

The V gene is TRBV25-1, the J gene TRBJ2-1; 9 bases align to TRBD1. CDR3 length equals 16 residues. Trimming at V came to 3 bases and at J to 7 bases, leaving 10 bases not matched to a gene. The germline V gene encodes CDR1 MGHDK and CDR2 SYGVNS. DNA for the CDR3: TGTGCCAGCAGTGACAGACACGGGACAGGGATGAATGAGCAGTTCTTC. Amino acids: CASSDRHGTGMNEQFF.

The chain is built from TRBV28 and TRBJ2-1; 9 bases line up with TRBD2. Germline V gene sequence: CDR1 MDHEN, CDR2 SYDVKM. CDR3 length: 16 amino acids. Trimming at V came to 5 bases and at J to 4 bases, leaving 9 bases not matched to a gene. Here the CDR3 DNA reads TGTGCCAGCAGTCTATCCCTAGCGGGGTTATACAATGAGCAGTTCTTC. Its protein is CASSLSLAGLYNEQFF.

This sequence joins TRBV11-2 and TRBJ2-1, with D perhaps TRBD2 (5 bases). The ends were cut back, 2 bases at V and 4 bases at J, with 15 bases in the middle. The CDR3 has 16 residues. Germline-derived CDR1 and CDR2 are SGHAT and FQNNGV. The CDR3 DNA is TGTGCCAGCAGCTTATCGATCCTCGGGGTATACAATGAGCAGTTCTTC. This sequence encodes CASSLSILGVYNEQFF.

In its sample, this clone was seen once. J is TRBJ1-2 and V is TRBV5-6; D is perhaps TRBD1 (6 bases). V lost 4 bases and J lost 10, with 11 bases in between. CDR3 size: 11 residues. The germline CDR1 and CDR2 sequences are SGHDT and YYEEEE. CDR3 in amino acids: CASSVTGSYTF. The CDR3 region has the DNA TGTGCCAGCAGCGTTACAGGGTCCTACACCTTC. The variable domain in full, with the rest retrieved from reference TRBV5-6 and TRBJ1-2, is DAGVTQSPTHLIKTRGQQVTLRCSPKSGHDTVSWYQQALGQGPQFIFQYYEEEERQRGNFPDRFSGHQFPNYSSELNVNALLLGDSALYLCASSVTGSYTFGSGTRLTVV.

V gene TRBV12-1 combines with J gene TRBJ2-7; TRBD2, as called in the table, went unchecked against the DNA. TRBV12-1 has pseudogene status. The CDR3 consists of 16 residues. The CDR3 DNA reads TGTGCCAGCAGCCCGGGGTGGGTCAGAAGCTCCTACGAGCAGTACTTC. Residues: CASSPGWVRSSYEQYF.